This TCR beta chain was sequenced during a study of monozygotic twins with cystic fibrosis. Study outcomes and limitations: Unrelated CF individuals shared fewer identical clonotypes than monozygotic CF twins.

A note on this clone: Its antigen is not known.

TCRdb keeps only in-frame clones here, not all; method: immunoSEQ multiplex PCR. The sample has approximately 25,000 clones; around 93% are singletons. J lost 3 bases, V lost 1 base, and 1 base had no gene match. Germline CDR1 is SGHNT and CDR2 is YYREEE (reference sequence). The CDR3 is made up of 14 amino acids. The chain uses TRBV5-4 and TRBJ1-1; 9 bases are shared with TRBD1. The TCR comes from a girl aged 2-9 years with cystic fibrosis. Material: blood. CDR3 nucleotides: TGTGCCAGCAGCTTGTGGGACAGGGACACTGAAGCTTTCTTT. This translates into CASSLWDRDTEAFF. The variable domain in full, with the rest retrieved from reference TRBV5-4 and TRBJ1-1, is ETGVTQSPTHLIKTRGQQVTLRCSSQSGHNTVSWYQQALGQGPQFIFQYYREEENGRGNFPPRFSGLQFPNYSSELNVNALELDDSALYLCASSLWDRDTEAFFGQGTRLTVV.